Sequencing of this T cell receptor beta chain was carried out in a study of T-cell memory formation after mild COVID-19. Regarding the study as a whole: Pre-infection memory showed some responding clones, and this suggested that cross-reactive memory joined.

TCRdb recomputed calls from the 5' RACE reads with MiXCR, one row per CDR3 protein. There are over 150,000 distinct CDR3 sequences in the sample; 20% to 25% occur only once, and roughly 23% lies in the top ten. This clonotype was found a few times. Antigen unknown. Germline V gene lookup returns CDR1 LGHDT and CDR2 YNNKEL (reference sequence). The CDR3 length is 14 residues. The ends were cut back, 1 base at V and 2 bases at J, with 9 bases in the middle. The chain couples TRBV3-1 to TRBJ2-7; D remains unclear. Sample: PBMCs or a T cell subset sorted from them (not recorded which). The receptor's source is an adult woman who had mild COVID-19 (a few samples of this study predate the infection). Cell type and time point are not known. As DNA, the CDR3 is TGTGCCAGCAGCCAAGGAGAACGGGCCTACGAGCAGTACTTC. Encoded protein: CASSQGERAYEQYF.